The 9 T cell receptor beta chains below were found in one sample sequenced in a study of CD8+ T cells in alopecia areata. Regarding treatment: oral pan-JAK inhibitor, 5-10 mg twice daily. After isolation, RNA underwent reverse transcription to generate cDNA as the sequencing template. Repertoires were generated with immunoSEQ multiplex PCR, while TCRdb's copy carries only in-frame clones and drops some. Counted here are about 200,000 clones, roughly 60% occurring once; the ten biggest clones make up 0.85% to 1.3%. The sample here was CD4+ T cells sorted from blood, taken at week 24, from a patient treated with tofacitinib. The receptor source for this set is a human donor with alopecia areata.

This clone was observed a few times. The rearrangement joins TRBV5-6 to TRBJ2-3; tentative D call: TRBD1 (6 bases). The V gene lost 4 bases and the J gene lost 0 bases, with 12 bases spanning the gap. The germline gives CDR1 SGHDT, CDR2 YYEEEE. CDR3 length equals 15 residues. The CDR3 sequence is CASSMTGQSTDTQYF. CDR3 DNA sequence: TGTGCCAGCAGCATGACAGGCCAAAGCACAGATACGCAGTATTTT.

The V and J genes are TRBV4-3 and TRBJ1-2; D unclear. In germline, CDR1 is LGHNA, CDR2 YSLEER. The CDR3 totals 14 residues. Trimming took off 2 bases at V and 5 bases at J, with 12 bases between the two ends. CDR3 amino acids: CASSQTPTEYGYTF. In DNA, the CDR3 is TGCGCCAGCAGCCAAACCCCTACTGAGTATGGCTACACCTTC.

This clone showed up just a few times. V and J are TRBV28 and TRBJ2-4; 11 bases fit TRBD1. In germline, CDR1 is MDHEN, CDR2 SYDVKM. The CDR3 length is 16 residues. Trimming took 4 bases from V and 8 from J; bases not matched to a gene: 10. The CDR3 DNA follows: TGTGCCAGCAGTTCACCGGACAGGGGGCAACGGGACATTCAGTACTTC. Protein sequence: CASSSPDRGQRDIQYF.

A few counts support this clone. V is TRBV14 and J is TRBJ2-5; D remains ambiguous. CDR1 SGHDN and CDR2 FVKESK come from the germline V gene. The CDR3 has 12 residues. Between the trimmed V and J ends, which lost 1 base and 1 base, there was a span of 1 base. CDR3 coding DNA: TGTGCCAGCAGCCAAGTCCAAGAGACCCAGTACTTC. As protein: CASSQVQETQYF.

The CDR3 bases are TGCGCCAGCAGCTTGGGGGCCTTGGGGCTCAATGAGCAGTTCTTC. Residues: CASSLGALGLNEQFF. J is TRBJ2-1 and V is TRBV5-1; D possibly corresponds to TRBD1 (5 bases). Per the germline V gene, CDR1 is SGHRS and CDR2 is YFSETQ. There are 15 residues in the CDR3. The V end was cut by 0 bases, the J end by 6 bases, with 13 bases between.

This clone was seen more than once but under ten times. This chain connects TRBV4-3 to TRBJ2-6; a weak D match, TRBD2 (5 bases). Trimming took off 0 bases at V and 2 bases at J, with 8 bases between the two ends. Germline CDR1 LGHNA, CDR2 YSLEER. This CDR3 spans 16 amino acids. The CDR3 loop is CASSQDSRAGANVLTF. The DNA for the CDR3 is TGCGCCAGCAGCCAAGATTCGCGGGCTGGGGCCAACGTCCTGACTTTC.

This clone came up a few times. The chain couples TRBV27 to TRBJ2-3, with D maybe TRBD1 (5 bases). Per germline, CDR1 MNHEY and CDR2 SMNVEV (reference sequence). V was clipped by 3 bases and J by 4 bases, with 8 bases between them. This CDR3 contains 13 residues. In DNA, the CDR3 is TGTGCCAGCAGTTTTCAACAGGCAGATACGCAGTATTTT. As protein: CASSFQQADTQYF.

This rearrangement joins TRBV9 to TRBJ1-2; D gene ambiguous. The germline V and J ends were trimmed by 3 bases and 10 bases, with 10 bases remaining between them. The germline V gene encodes CDR1 SGDLS and CDR2 YYNGEE. The CDR3 spans 11 residues. CDR3 in amino acids: CASSAQVDYTF. CDR3 nucleotide sequence: TGTGCCAGCAGCGCGCAGGTAGACTACACCTTC.

CDR3 amino acids: CASSEFSVQGTDTQYF. CDR3 in DNA: TGTGCCAGCAGTGAATTCTCGGTACAGGGGACAGATACGCAGTATTTT. J is TRBJ2-3 and V is TRBV25-1; TRBD1 matches 7 bases. The V gene's germline CDR1 is MGHDK and CDR2 SYGVNS. V lost 1 base and J lost 3; bases outside the gene matches: 7. The CDR3 is 16 residues long.